This T cell receptor (beta chain) was identified during a study of blood T cell repertoires in COVID-19. Study as a whole: T cells, B-cell-depleted T cells, or PBMCs provided the cDNA or gDNA that served as material.

CDR3 length equals 14 residues. CDR1 and CDR2 (germline): ENHRY, SYGVKD. Original handling: Cell counts per sample came from amplifying reference gene primers. The method was immunoSEQ multiplex PCR; TCRdb's version includes in-frame clones alone and lacks a portion of them. That table supplies the V and J calls and clone size; D and trimming were determined from the DNA. The top ten clones hold over 5% of a sample with 95,000 to 150,000 clones, around 80% of them seen once. The gene calls are TRBV10-3 and TRBJ1-3, with D tentatively TRBD1 (5 bases). This receptor was taken from a man older than 75 with active or convalescent COVID-19. Specimen: peripheral blood. The CDR3 is CSSGGGNSGNTIYF. CDR3 nucleotide sequence: TGTTCCTCCGGGGGAGGCAACTCTGGAAACACCATATATTTT.